This TCR beta chain was profiled in a study of cytomegalovirus exposure and HLA in healthy donors (dated by TCRdb to 2017 to 2019). Background for the entire study: An earlier analysis of approximately 590 of the donors reported 250 to 300 Gb of sequence data and 117 million unique TCR beta sequences from 190 million or so T cells. About 330 gigabases of sequencing data and about 92 million unique TCR sequences made up an early release that covered several hundred HLA-typed donors. The genetic ancestry cluster associated with self-reported Caucasian donors included 81% of the 300 to 400 genotyped donors. The study was designed to test whether signatures of past pathogen exposure could be identified by cataloging public T cell receptors. The T cell repertoires of 666 subjects were profiled by immunosequencing and related to cytomegalovirus serostatus. Besides the first cohort of 666 subjects, a separate validation cohort made up of 120 or so different subjects was used. The study combined high-throughput TCR immunosequencing, statistical association of individual TCRs with disease status, and machine learning to predict cytomegalovirus infection status. In a later analysis, previously published TCR beta repertoires from some 640 donors were re-analyzed and high-resolution HLA genotyping was added so that TCR occurrence patterns could be studied. The later analysis used no new phenotypic data to find candidate immune exposures, relying instead on TCR beta sequences and their occurrence across donors. An earlier analysis of approximately 630 of the donors applied high-throughput TCR beta sequencing to assess whether each TCR beta V gene segment acted as functional or pseudogenic. Donor age, sex, ethnicity and CMV serostatus were collected together with the repertoire data. A later genetic analysis used genome-wide SNP genotypes for about 60% of the roughly 670 donors, treating that subset as a discovery cohort. All discovery cohort repertoires had been generated using a single sequencing platform. HLA typing included class I and class II loci at four-digit resolution. Typing coverage differed by locus: A, B, C, DRB1 and DQB1 were typed in about 620-630 donors, DQA1 in around 500, DPA1 in around 610, and DPB1 in around 490. A handful of DR-DQ haplotypes were handled as single units for association and clustering because linkage in the cohort was strong. Among 350 to 400 genotyped donors of the cohort, an average of around 240,000 unique TCR beta nucleotide sequences were sequenced per donor, around 20% of them non-productive. The research as a whole found: When HLA alleles, especially DR and DQ, strongly co-occurred, TCR associations were difficult to assign to individual alleles. An earlier analysis of 450 to 750 of the donors showed that most TCR beta V segments appeared in productive rearrangements either about 90% or about 30% of the time, which broadly matched IMGT annotations. Most CMV-associated TCR beta chains appeared to be HLA-restricted in a later analysis, and the HLA associations seemed to be driven largely by CMV exposure. A group of highly shared sequence variants was considered likely to be a technical artifact of the sequencing pipeline. Because some donors lacked HLA typing at each locus, the association tests relied only on the typed subset. According to a later genetic analysis, donors in an Asian-associated ancestry cluster had fewer N-insertions in productive TCRs than the approximately 690-donor mean. A further reported finding was that TCR beta sequences accurately predicted the HLA-A and HLA-B alleles for most subjects in the first cohort. In vitro tests confirmed that a few of the cytomegalovirus-associated TCR beta chains recognize cytomegalovirus antigens. In a later analysis, HLA-associated TCR beta chains showed more clonal expansion and lower generation probabilities than non-associated chains that were equally common. This cohort had only TCR beta chains sequenced, and the lack of alpha or paired-chain data limited which features could be detected. Presence/absence analyses assumed roughly uniform sequencing depth across donors, an assumption that may not hold. In a later analysis, TCR association rates were found to vary across HLA loci, with the most associated TCRs seen for DRB1 alleles and the fewest for HLA-C alleles. The earlier analysis of approximately 540 of the donors excluded roughly 17 rarely observed V segments, including chromosome 9 orphons, because counts were too low. The 87-base-pair reads could not distinguish some IMGT-functional V segments, including TRBV6-2 and TRBV6-3, so those segments were excluded. In the study, 150 to 200 TCR beta chains were listed as associated with cytomegalovirus. Several of the top co-occurrence clusters appeared to be linked to parvovirus B19, influenza, CMV and Epstein-Barr virus, according to a later analysis. It was suggested by the authors that the approach could potentially be generalized to other disease states and immunological phenotypes. Most TCR sequences were observed very rarely across donors, whereas some public TCRs were present in many individuals. A later genetic analysis associated a missense DCLRE1C variant with V-gene and J-gene trimming of TCR beta chains, and an independent cohort replicated the association. Correlated functional status among segregating V segments might reflect linkage disequilibrium, but an unknown experimental factor could not be ruled out. The only immune exposure information available for the cohort was CMV serostatus. Cytomegalovirus status was reported to be diagnosed by the classifier with high specificity and sensitivity in both the original and validation cohorts. In a later analysis, 15,000 to 20,000 TCR beta sequences were associated with specific HLA alleles at a false discovery rate of 0.05.

Libraries were built with the immunoSEQ multiplex PCR assay. A mixture of 60 forward primers for TCR Vbeta segments and 13 reverse primers for TCR Jbeta segments was used in the multiplex PCR. Amplification of the CDR3 region of rearranged TCR beta genes was performed with a multiplex PCR assay on genomic DNA. The amplified TCR beta libraries were sequenced on the Illumina HiSeq System as 87-base-pair reads. Turning to the authors' computational methods: In a later analysis, about 80 million unique TCR beta chains were counted across the approximately 640 repertoires, and approximately 9.9 million of these chains were shared by at least two donors. A nearest-neighbor algorithm error-corrected the raw reads and collapsed the reads into unique sequences, merging closely related sequences to remove PCR and sequencing errors. V, D and J gene segments were assigned by aligning CDR3 sequences to IMGT reference sequences. For a sequence to be retained, a match of at least six nucleotides to both a V gene segment and a J gene segment was required. Rearrangements were classified as productive when the CDR3 lacked stop codons and remained in frame with V and J, and all other rearrangements were classified as non-productive. CDR3 was defined by IMGT convention, running from the second conserved V-encoded cysteine to the conserved J-encoded phenylalanine. The earlier analysis of some 600 of the donors excluded sequences that lacked an unambiguous match to a single V gene segment. In an earlier analysis of a few hundred of the donors, V segments were called functional above 56.7% productive rearrangements and were called segregating when the between-donor standard deviation exceeded 5%. A statistical classification framework was developed to diagnose cytomegalovirus status using the catalog of TCR beta chain sequences. In a later analysis, TCR nucleotide sequences were compared against IMGT/GENE-DB human TR gene sequences so that V and J genes could be assigned. Using the TCRdist pipeline, a later analysis assigned CDR3 sequences along with most-parsimonious VDJ recombination scenarios. In a later analysis, every TCR beta chain was defined by the combination of its CDR3 amino acid sequence and its V-gene family, and reads without a unique V-gene family were dropped. To address suspected cross-contamination and a sequencing artifact, a later analysis removed under 600 highly shared, low-generation-probability nucleotide sequences. In a later analysis, a clonal expansion index was calculated for each public chain from normalized within-repertoire ranks of inferred template counts. A later analysis computed generation probabilities with a VDJ recombination model fitted to out-of-frame rearrangements, and checked the results against IGoR. Hypergeometric tests were used in a later analysis to score TCR-TCR, TCR-HLA and TCR-CMV co-occurrence, with a repertoire-size bias correction applied to the TCR pairs. A later analysis estimated false discovery rates by permuting HLA or CMV assignments 20 times. A later analysis grouped co-occurring TCRs with DBSCAN, adding TCRdist sequence similarity when clustering within HLA-allele-positive subsets. Repertoires with fewer than 30,000 or more than 120,000 public chains, plus five repertoires with anomalous nucleotide sharing, were excluded from co-occurrence clustering. TCRdb mirrors the immuneACCESS table, restricted to in-frame sequences. Some clones are absent from its copies; in checked studies, under half trace to an unresolved V gene, and the reason for the others is unknown. V, J and clone size reflect that table, while D and trimming were determined from the DNA. This sample gives some 130,000 clones in total; 60% to 80% of them show up just once. The ten largest clonotypes hold about 0.91% of the sample.

This clone occurred once. It lacks a known antigen. Per-base quality was not reported, and no clone a single base away is much larger than it. The cohort consisted of hundreds of healthy bone marrow donors. At the time of sampling, all cohort members were nominally healthy, though unrecorded immune exposures were likely present. The donor was CMV seronegative and belonged to the group of roughly 330 seronegative cohort members. A peripheral blood sample was collected from each donor, and TCR beta sequencing was performed on peripheral blood mononuclear cells. The Qiagen DNeasy Blood Extraction Kit was used to extract genomic DNA from the blood cell samples. The CDR1 and CDR2 encoded by the germline V gene are SGHRS and YFSETQ. V is trimmed back by 2 bases and J by 3 bases, and the junction contains 8 bases that no gene match accounts for. CDR3 length: 16 amino acids, cysteine to phenylalanine. Kept here is only the CDR3 DNA, which spans 48 bases and is read in frame from base 1.

The receptor's source is a man younger than 30 in good health and CMV-seronegative. Sequenced sample: PBMCs. The sequence is built from TRBV5-1 and TRBJ2-3, and TRBD2 matches 8 of the central bases. The CDR3: CASSLRAGVATDTQYF. The DNA sequence is as follows: TGCGCCAGCAGCTTACGAGCGGGGGTGGCAACAGATACGCAGTATTTT.